This is a list of T cell receptor beta chains from one sample in a study of blood T cells in healthy people across ages. MiXCR, run by TCRdb on the 5' RACE reads, gives a single entry per CDR3 protein. The sample has fewer than 2,000,000 distinct CDR3 sequences, 39% seen once. The sample consisted of blood. These receptors all stem from a human donor in good health. Each CDR3 is given with its conserved first and last residue. Fields, in order: D gene, clone size, J gene, V gene, CDR3 DNA, CDR3 protein. D genes are given only for firm matches. Size is omitted from some rows. Given values are once, few, many or a class for expanded clones.

-,many,TRBJ2-3,TRBV7-2,TGTGCCAGCAGCTTAGCGGCAGATACGCAGTATTTT,CASSLAADTQYF
-,-,TRBJ2-2,TRBV4-1,TGCGCCAGCAGCCAATTAAGACCACCGGGGGAGCTGTTTTTT,CASSQLRPPGELFF
TRBD1,-,TRBJ2-7,TRBV12-3/TRBV12-4,TGTGCCAGCAGTTGGGACAGTAGGGGTGAGCAGTACTTC,CASSWDSRGEQYF
-,-,TRBJ1-4,TRBV28,TGTGCCAGCAGTTTACCAGGGCGGGGGGGGAAACTGTTTTTT,CASSLPGRGGKLFF
-,-,TRBJ2-1,TRBV29-1,TGCAGCGTTGAGGGGCAGGGTTGGAATGAGCAGTTCTTC,CSVEGQGWNEQFF
TRBD2,-,TRBJ2-7,TRBV5-1,TGCGCCAGCAGCGGTAAGCGGGGGAGTAGCTCCTACGGGCAGTACTTC,CASSGKRGSSSYGQYF
-,many,TRBJ2-3,TRBV3-1,TGTGCCAGCAGCCAAGATCGAGTCGATACGCAGTATTTT,CASSQDRVDTQYF
-,few,TRBJ2-3,TRBV12-3/TRBV12-4,TGTGCCAGCAGTTTGACGGAGGCTAGCACAGATACGCAGTATTTT,CASSLTEASTDTQYF
TRBD1,-,TRBJ2-1,TRBV6-5,TGTGCCAGCAGTCACCGACAGGGATACAACAATGAGCAGTTCTTC,CASSHRQGYNNEQFF
-,few,TRBJ1-2,TRBV3-1,TGTGCCAGCAGCCACGGGGAGAGCTATGGCTACACCTTC,CASSHGESYGYTF
-,few,TRBJ2-3,TRBV5-1,TGCGCCAGCAGCCCCTATGGGCGTTTAAGCACAGGTACGCAGTATTTT,CASSPYGRLSTGTQYF
TRBD1,few,TRBJ1-2,TRBV7-9,TGTGCCAGCAGCGCCGTATCTGGACAGGGGAGCTATGGCTACACCTTC,CASSAVSGQGSYGYTF
TRBD2,-,TRBJ2-5,TRBV20-1,TGCAGTGCGGGAGGCGGTAGCGGGGGGGCGCGGGAGACCCAGTACTTC,CSAGGGSGGARETQYF
TRBD1,few,TRBJ2-7,TRBV29-1,TGCAGCCCCCAGGCACAGGGGGTCGGTGAGCAGTACTTC,CSPQAQGVGEQYF
-,few,TRBJ2-4,TRBV7-2,TGTGCCAGCAGCTATATCGGGCAGAAGAGGGGCATTCAGTACTTC,CASSYIGQKRGIQYF
TRBD1,-,TRBJ1-2,TRBV12-3/TRBV12-4,TGTGCCAGCAGCCTCGACAGGGTGTGGAATGGCTACACCTTC,CASSLDRVWNGYTF
-,many,TRBJ2-5,TRBV7-8,TGCGCCAGCAGCCTAAGATTCCAAGAGACCCAGTACTTC,CASSLRFQETQYF
-,few,TRBJ1-1,TRBV7-8,TGTGCCAGCAGCCCAGTCCAGGGGCTGGCTGAAGCTTTCTTT,CASSPVQGLAEAFF
-,few,TRBJ2-6,TRBV4-3,TGCGCCAGCCGTCTACTGTCCGGGGCCAACGTCCTGACTTTC,CASRLLSGANVLTF
-,-,TRBJ1-6,TRBV4-1,TGCGCCAGCAGCCAAGATTTAGAGGGGATTCTAGACTTT,CASSQDLEGILDF
-,few,TRBJ1-4,TRBV5-1,TGCGCCAGCAGCAACGGCGGGGGGACGGATGACAAACTGTTTTTT,CASSNGGGTDDKLFF
-,-,TRBJ2-7,TRBV7-9,TGTGTCAGCAGCTCCCCCAGCTACGAGCAGTACTTC,CVSSSPSYEQYF
TRBD1,-,TRBJ1-2,TRBV15,TGTGCCACCAGCATAGGACAGGCCGGCTACACCTTC,CATSIGQAGYTF
TRBD1,-,TRBJ1-2,TRBV6-6,TGTGCCAGCAGTACCTCAGGGGGAATCGGTGGCTACACCTTC,CASSTSGGIGGYTF
TRBD2,many,TRBJ2-1,TRBV6-2/TRBV6-3,TGTGCCAGCAGTTACCTCGGTGCGGCGGGGGTACTCTACAATGAGCAGTTCTTC,CASSYLGAAGVLYNEQFF
-,once,TRBJ2-5,TRBV7-7,TGTGCCAGCAGCTTCCGGCTGATGGAGACCCAGTACTTC,CASSFRLMETQYF
TRBD1,few,TRBJ2-7,TRBV27,TGTGCCAGCAGTTCGCCTCGGGACAGACCCTACGAGCAGTACTTC,CASSSPRDRPYEQYF
-,-,TRBJ2-7,TRBV4-3,TGCGCCAGCAGCCAAGTCCCCGGGGGTCTCTACGAGCAGTACTTC,CASSQVPGGLYEQYF
TRBD1,few,TRBJ1-3,TRBV7-2,TGTGCCAGCAGCTCGACAGGGGGCTCTGGAAACACCATATATTTT,CASSSTGGSGNTIYF
-,few,TRBJ1-2,TRBV4-1,TGCGCCAGCAGCCAATCGGGGAGCCTTAACTATGGCTACACCTTC,CASSQSGSLNYGYTF
-,once,TRBJ2-7,TRBV7-9,TGTGCCAGCACCCCCCTGGGCTACGAGCAGTACTTC,CASTPLGYEQYF
-,few,TRBJ2-5,TRBV28,TGTGCCAGCAGTCACCTGGACAATTTGAAGCAAGAGACCCAGTACTTC,CASSHLDNLKQETQYF
-,few,TRBJ2-1,TRBV5-1,TGCGCCAGCACACAGGGTCCTAATGAGCAGTTCTTC,CASTQGPNEQFF
-,-,TRBJ2-5,TRBV29-1,TGCAGCGTTGTTCTTTCGGGGAAAGAGACCCAGTACTTC,CSVVLSGKETQYF
TRBD2,-,TRBJ2-1,TRBV9,TGTGCCAGCAGCTCAAGAGGTCCGCTAGCGGGGGGGCCAGGTTCATCCTACAATGAGCAGTTCTTC,CASSSRGPLAGGPGSSYNEQFF
TRBD1,-,TRBJ2-5,TRBV29-1,TGCAGCGTTGAAGGAGGCACAGGGGGCGTGGAGACCCAGTACTTC,CSVEGGTGGVETQYF
TRBD1,few,TRBJ1-1,TRBV4-3,TGCGCCAGCAGCCAGGGGGACAGCTTGAACACTGAAGCTTTCTTT,CASSQGDSLNTEAFF
-,few,TRBJ2-7,TRBV20-1,TGCAGTGCTAGTGAGGCCGCGATTACCTACGAGCAGTACTTC,CSASEAAITYEQYF
-,once,TRBJ2-3,TRBV12-3/TRBV12-4,TGTGCCAGCAGTTGGCAAATGGGACCAGACACAGATACGCAGTATTTT,CASSWQMGPDTDTQYF
-,-,TRBJ1-3,TRBV29-1,TGCAGCGTTGATGGGGGAAGGGATGGAAACACCATATATTTT,CSVDGGRDGNTIYF
TRBD2,-,TRBJ2-5,TRBV6-5,TGTGCCAGCAGTAGAGTAGCGGGGCAAGAGACCCTGTACTTC,CASSRVAGQETLYF
TRBD1,-,TRBJ2-1,TRBV6-1,TGTGCCAGCAGTGAAATCGGGACAGTAAGCGAGCAGTTCTTC,CASSEIGTVSEQFF
-,few,TRBJ1-6,TRBV20-1,TGCAGTGCTAGTTACGGGGGGCAGGCCCCCCTCCACTTT,CSASYGGQAPLHF
-,-,TRBJ2-1,TRBV2,TGTGCCAACAGTGAAAGGGACGTATACAATGAGCAGTTCTTC,CANSERDVYNEQFF
TRBD2,-,TRBJ2-3,TRBV7-2,TGTGCCAGCAGCCAGGGACTAGCTCCGTCAAATACGCAGTATTTT,CASSQGLAPSNTQYF
TRBD1,-,TRBJ1-4,TRBV5-1,TGCGCCAGCAGCTTGTCCGGGACAGGGATTGAAAAACTGTTTTTT,CASSLSGTGIEKLFF
-,-,TRBJ1-2,TRBV25-1,TGTGCCAGCAGTGAATCACAGGGTTGGTATGGCTACACCTTC,CASSESQGWYGYTF
-,-,TRBJ1-4,TRBV28,TGTGCCAGCAGCTTCCTACAGGGCACTAATGAAAAACTGTTTTTT,CASSFLQGTNEKLFF
-,few,TRBJ2-7,TRBV29-1,TGCAGCGTTAGTGCAGGGGGGACCTACGAGCAGTACTTC,CSVSAGGTYEQYF
TRBD1,-,TRBJ1-2,TRBV4-2,TGTGCCAGCAGCCAAGACAGAAGGACAGGCACTAACTATGGCTACACCTTC,CASSQDRRTGTNYGYTF
-,-,TRBJ2-7,TRBV12-3/TRBV12-4,TGTGCCAGCAGTTTTCTCCGGGGGATGGACGAGCAGTACTTC,CASSFLRGMDEQYF
TRBD2,-,TRBJ2-2,TRBV15,TGTGCCACCAGCAGGCCGTCAGCGGGGGGCACCGGGGAGCTGTTTTTT,CATSRPSAGGTGELFF
TRBD2,-,TRBJ2-7,TRBV29-1,TGCAGCGTGGGAGGGAACCCCTACGAGCAGTACTTC,CSVGGNPYEQYF
-,-,TRBJ2-6,TRBV21-1,TGTGCCAGCAGCAAAGGGCACCACTCTGGGGCCAACGTCCTGACTTTC,CASSKGHHSGANVLTF
-,-,TRBJ1-2,TRBV20-1,TGCAGTGCTATGTCAGGGGTTGGCTACACCTTC,CSAMSGVGYTF
TRBD1,-,TRBJ2-7,TRBV20-1,TGCAGTGCTAGCACAGGGGGTGGCGAGCAGTACTTC,CSASTGGGEQYF
-,few,TRBJ2-1,TRBV7-2,TGTGCCAGCAGCTTAGCCGACAGTCCATACAATGAGCAGTTCTTC,CASSLADSPYNEQFF
-,-,TRBJ2-7,TRBV7-2,TGTGCCAGCAGCTCCATATCCACTAGCCGGTACACCGAGCAGTACTTC,CASSSISTSRYTEQYF
-,-,TRBJ2-1,TRBV12-3/TRBV12-4,TGTGCCAGCAGCCAGTGGGCCCGGAGTGAGCAGTTCTTC,CASSQWARSEQFF